This T cell receptor (beta chain) was identified in a study of T cells in Graves' hyperthyroidism and ophthalmopathy. Researchers amplified the TCR beta CDR3 regions from RNA transcripts. TCR CDR3 regions were first amplified by RT-PCR with HTBI primers. TCRdb fed the multiplex PCR reads into MiXCR, producing one record per CDR3 protein. The sample consists of under 450,000 distinct CDR3 sequences, approximately 13% of them appearing once. V was clipped by 3 bases and J by 10 bases, with 20 bases between them. Germline V gene lookup returns CDR1 SGHDT and CDR2 YYEEEE. This CDR3 is 16 amino acids long. This clonotype was found a few times.

Sequencing was carried out using blood. The chain joins TRBV5-6 to TRBJ1-6; tentatively, D is TRBD1 (6 bases). The source is a man aged 25 to 40 with Graves' hyperthyroidism that later progressed to Graves' ophthalmopathy. The CDR3 sequence is CASSSLGQPPGSPLHF. Written as DNA, the CDR3 is TGTGCCAGCAGCTCCTTAGGACAGCCCCCGGGGTCACCCCTCCACTTT.